This entry describes one T cell receptor (beta chain). The antigen it recognizes is unknown. No much larger clone exists at a distance of one base, and base qualities are not known. The CDR3 runs 15 amino acids, cysteine and phenylalanine included. Left in the record is the CDR3 DNA by itself, 45 bases read in frame from the first base. CDR1 and CDR2 were assigned from the germline V gene as SGDLS and YYNGEE. Germline trimming amounts to 3 bases on V and 7 bases on J, with 4 as the count of junction bases outside the gene matches. Taken with the paper, the label for time point translates to: baseline before first vaccination. Vaccinee samples were obtained from the UK trials COV001 and COV002, which included a single-blind randomized controlled phase 2/3 trial of AZD1222 (ChAdOx1 nCoV-19) in healthy adults. For TCRbeta chain sequencing, PBMC samples from trial participants were taken at day 0 and at day 28 after the second dose.

This record comes from a study of T cell responses to AZD1222 COVID-19 vaccine (dated by TCRdb to about 2021). With respect to the entire study: AZD1222 recipients with second doses at about 4 weeks or about 12 weeks were pooled, because spike-specific TCR depth and breadth did not differ between schedules. A total of about 230 trial participants underwent TCR sequencing, of whom some 210 received two doses of AZD1222 and approximately 25 received two doses of the MenACWY control vaccine. Trial participants were enrolled into age subgroups of 18-55, 56-69 and 70-plus years, which contained about 150, 28 and 57 TCR-sequenced participants, respectively.

The CDR3 regions of human TCRbeta chains were analyzed by immunosequencing. In the source study's methods: TCRs in the repertoires were matched against a reference library of SARS-CoV-2-specific TCRs that had been generated with the MIRA antigen-specificity platform. Breadth was defined as the fraction of unique TCRs that were SARS-CoV-2-associated. Depth was defined as the fraction of total T cells that were SARS-CoV-2-associated. Using the MIRA data, each spike-specific TCR was mapped to the spike region that the TCR reacts to and placed in a CD4 or CD8 class. Log10-transformed breadth and depth values were compared by one-way ANOVA with Sidak's multiple comparisons tests. Imported from immuneACCESS, the table was reduced by TCRdb to in-frame sequences with V and J called. These copies leave out some clones; in studies compared against another copy, an unresolved V gene accounts for under half, and the cause of the remainder is not known. V, J and clone size were drawn from that table, and D and trimming were deduced from the DNA. In this sample the table shows over 100,000 clones, approximately 88% of which occur a single time. The ten largest clonotypes hold roughly 3.6% of the sample.

What the authors observed across the whole study: Because no samples from the day 14 peak response were available, repertoires could be characterized only after the peak T cell response. In the small 56-69-year group, the increase in depth fell short of significance, most likely because of low power. Participants were mostly white British, with more females than males. The authors suggested clonal diversity may have been underestimated. Reportedly, close to half of the unique spike-specific TCRs recognized epitopes lying outside the regions that are mutated in the B.1.351 and B.1.1.7 variants. Conclusions about previously exposed vaccinees are limited, since just five to seven AZD1222 recipients were seropositive for SARS-CoV-2 at baseline. Vaccine-associated CD4 TCRs spanned the whole spike protein, with dominant responses in regions 160-218 and 743-854. After two AZD1222 doses, spike-specific TCR breadth and depth were significantly higher than at day 0 and than in MenACWY recipients.

Material: peripheral blood, obtained on day 0 of AZD1222 vaccination. The TCR sequence derives from an adult in good health. Rearrangement joined TRBV9 to TRBJ1-6, with TRBD1 matching 10 junction bases. CDR3 loop: CASSGETGGNSPLHF. The nucleotide sequence reads TGTGCCAGCAGCGGAGAGACAGGGGGCAATTCACCCCTCCACTTT. Where the CDR3 stops, the reference TRBV9 and TRBJ1-6 genes take over; the full variable domain is DSGVTQTPKHLITATGQRVTLRCSPRSGDLSVYWYQQSLDQGLQFLIQYYNGEERAKGNILERFSAQQFPDLHSELNLSSLELGDSALYFCASSGETGGNSPLHFGNGTRLTVT.